The present TCR beta chain was sequenced within a study of T cell changes during pregnancy in multiple sclerosis. Trimming removed 0 bases at V and 0 bases at J, with 6 bases between. The CDR3 totals 14 residues. Germline V CDR1 and CDR2: SGHRS, YFSETQ. The method was immunoSEQ multiplex PCR; TCRdb's version includes in-frame clones alone and lacks a portion of them. Here the sample spans about 39,000 clones, 94% being singletons. V and J are TRBV5-1 and TRBJ1-1, with D possibly TRBD1 on 6 matching bases. Specimen: CD4+ T cells from peripheral blood mononuclear cells, collected after pregnancy. The clonotype comes from a female donor with multiple sclerosis, enrolled in a pregnancy study. The CDR3 nucleotides read TGCGCCAGCAGCTTGGGGACAGTGAACACTGAAGCTTTCTTT. Translated: CASSLGTVNTEAFF.